This T cell receptor (beta chain) comes out of a study of T cell responses to AZD1222 COVID-19 vaccine. Study-wide results and caveats: Baseline antibody screening turned up just a handful of seropositive AZD1222 recipients. CD4 TCRs associated with vaccination spanned spike, dominating at 160-218 and 743-854. White British ancestry dominated among donors, who included more females, and clonal diversity was possibly underestimated. Close to half of all spike-specific TCRs reportedly target regions of the variants that are unmutated.

Measured with immunoSEQ multiplex PCR; TCRdb has only the in-frame clones, and not every one. The sample lists about 140,000 clones; 85% to 95% were seen once. The CDR3 covers 12 residues. V lost 2 bases and J 10 bases, leaving 9 bases between the germline ends. Germline V gene data show CDR1 as MRHNA and CDR2 as SNTAGT. Points on this clone: Its antigen is not known.

The sequencing here drew on peripheral blood, taken on day 0 of AZD1222 vaccination. This clonotype originated in an adult in good health. The chain links TRBV6-4 to TRBJ2-1; tentative D call: TRBD1 (6 bases). The CDR3 is CASSDQGQEQFF. The CDR3 bases are TGTGCCAGCAGTGACCAGGGGCAGGAGCAGTTCTTC.